These T cell receptor beta chains were read from a single sample in a study of shared clonotypes between healthy human individuals. The assay was immunoSEQ multiplex PCR, and TCRdb's table has in-frame clones only and misses some. The sample gives about 2,100,000 clones, 93% of which show up once; approximately 1.7% is in the top ten. The specimen sequenced was naive CD8+ T cells from PBMCs. The receptors stem from a young man in good health. Some clones in this sample may be carry-over from other donors' samples. Both conserved end residues are part of each CDR3. D genes are given only for firm matches. Part of the rows lack a size; the others show once, few, many or a class for expanded clones.

J,D,V,size,CDR3,DNA
TRBJ2-6,-,TRBV9,-,CASSSHSGANVLTF,TGTGCCAGCAGCTCTCATTCTGGGGCCAACGTCCTGACTTTC
TRBJ2-7,-,TRBV11-2,-,CASSLVRGGIFYEQYF,TGTGCCAGCAGCTTAGTAAGGGGCGGGATCTTCTACGAGCAGTACTTC
TRBJ1-1,-,TRBV11-2,-,CASSLWVRDNTEAFF,TGTGCCAGCAGCTTATGGGTCCGGGACAACACTGAAGCTTTCTTT
TRBJ1-2,-,TRBV19,-,CASSISRSGVAGYTF,TGTGCCAGTAGTATCTCCCGTTCAGGGGTGGCTGGCTACACCTTC
TRBJ1-1,TRBD1,TRBV7-9,-,CASSSPTTGATEAFF,TGTGCCAGCAGCTCTCCAACGACAGGGGCCACTGAAGCTTTCTTT
TRBJ1-1,-,TRBV10-2,few,CASSGRGLRTEAFF,TGCGCCAGCAGTGGGCGGGGGTTAAGAACTGAAGCTTTCTTT
TRBJ2-1,TRBD2,TRBV6-5,-,CASSQTAGGWNEQFF,TGTGCCAGCAGCCAAACAGCGGGAGGTTGGAATGAGCAGTTCTTC
TRBJ2-1,TRBD1,TRBV13,once,CASSLRGRSGDEQFF,TGTGCCAGCAGCTTAAGGGGGCGGTCAGGCGATGAGCAGTTCTTC
TRBJ2-7,TRBD1,TRBV9,-,CASSAGTGGTYEQYF,TGTGCCAGCAGCGCCGGGACAGGGGGGACCTACGAGCAGTACTTC
TRBJ2-3,-,TRBV28,once,CASSFSGPDTQYF,TGTGCCAGCAGTTTTTCGGGGCCAGATACGCAGTATTTT